This T cell receptor (beta chain) comes out of a study of T cell responses to AZD1222 COVID-19 vaccine. Germline CDR1 LGHNT, CDR2 FRNRAP. Germline trimming cut 0 bases from V and 6 bases from J; bases unmatched to any gene: 2. This CDR3 is 14 amino acids long. Clones were sequenced by immunoSEQ multiplex PCR, and TCRdb holds only the in-frame ones, with some missing. This sample has about 150,000 clones, with about 90% found just once. This clone occurred a few times. Antigen unknown. General observations from the study: Most donors were white British, females outnumbered males, and clonal diversity was possibly underestimated. Once two AZD1222 doses were given, Spike-specific TCR breadth and depth went up.

The V gene is TRBV12-5, the J gene TRBJ1-2; 9 positions match TRBD1. The sequence came from an adult in good health. The sequencing here drew on peripheral blood, taken on day 0 of AZD1222 vaccination. CDR3 bases: TGTGCTAGTGGTTTGGTAGGGGACAGGGATGGCTACACCTTC. Residues: CASGLVGDRDGYTF.